This TCR beta chain originates from a study of molecular identifiers for immune sequencing clone quantification. The V gene's germline CDR1 is SGDLS and CDR2 YYNGEE. Trimming removed 3 bases at V and 3 bases at J, with 10 bases between. The CDR3 consists of 13 residues. In TCRdb, the PCR reads were re-called with MiXCR into one record per CDR3 protein. This sample has under 600,000 distinct CDR3 sequences, with approximately 25% found just once. Naive CD8 library inputs spanned about 19,000 to 1,000,000 sorted cells and 10%, 30% or 50% RNA. The rearrangement joins TRBV9 to TRBJ2-7; perhaps D is TRBD1 or TRBD2 (5 bases each). The sequence came from a human donor in good health. Some libraries in this study had Jurkat cell RNA spiked in. The sample was naive CD8+ T cells from blood, with Jurkat cell RNA spiked in. The subset here: FACS-sorted CD8+CD4-CCR7+CD45RA+ naive T cells. CDR3 coding DNA: TGTGCCAGCAGCGAGGGGAGCCTCTACGAGCAGTACTTC. Protein sequence: CASSEGSLYEQYF.